This T cell receptor beta chain came from a study of regulatory T cells in long-lasting Graves disease. Study-level findings and limits: Newly diagnosed patients had higher TCR diversity than persistent Graves' patients did. Newly diagnosed patients shared 850 to 1,000 public clonotypes; persistent patients shared some 2,700. TRBV28, TRBJ1-2 and TRBJ2-5 emerged as the favored segments in persistent disease.

This clonotype has ten or more counts. Its antigen is not identified. Time point specified: persistent/refractory GD, antithyroid drugs over 5 years with positive TRAb. Extracted RNA from PBMCs served as the source of the TCR library. V lost 0 bases and J lost 5; bases outside the gene matches: 17. This CDR3 has 18 residues. Germline V gene lookup returns CDR1 DFQATT and CDR2 SNEGSKA (reference sequence). Arm-PCR of CDR3 regions and iRepertoire HTBI primers were used to build TCR beta libraries. In the study's own analysis: Across samples, 50 to 65 TRBV and more than twelve TRBJ segments were found. TCRdb re-called the multiplex PCR reads with MiXCR, one entry per CDR3 protein. In this record, the V and J calls reflect TCRdb's handling and not the investigators' own analysis. The repertoire consists of 350,000 to 450,000 distinct CDR3 sequences, with roughly 21% occurring once and the leading ten covering about 13%.

This clonotype was obtained from a female donor with Graves disease. This chain links TRBV20-1 with TRBJ2-5; 8 bases are shared with TRBD2. Sequenced material: peripheral blood mononuclear cells (PBMCs), taken when the disease was refractory, from a patient treated with antithyroid drugs. The CDR3 sequence: CSARDSGGLGTEWETQYF. In nucleotides, the CDR3 is TGCAGTGCTAGAGATTCGGGGGGGCTCGGTACAGAATGGGAGACCCAGTACTTC.